The rows below give T cell receptor beta chains drawn from one sample of a study of blood T cell repertoires in COVID-19. Clones were read by immunoSEQ multiplex PCR, and TCRdb kept only the in-frame ones, dropping some. The data contain under 300,000 clones, 83% of them seen just once; the ten biggest clones take up over 4.5%. The material sequenced was peripheral blood. These receptor sequences come from a human donor in a cohort sampled during active COVID-19. Both conserved end residues are trimmed from each CDR3.

j_call | v_call | cdr3_length | cdr3_aa
TRBJ1-1 | TRBV5-1 | 12 | ASSLDRRNTEAF
TRBJ2-7 | TRBV19 | 13 | ASSIQLQGPYEQY
TRBJ2-1 | TRBV7-9 | 14 | ASSPIGQVKFNEQF
TRBJ2-1 | TRBV7-2 | 15 | ASSLIAGTSSYNEQF
TRBJ2-2 | TRBV4-1 | 14 | ASSLLSGKNTGELF
TRBJ1-1 | TRBV19 | 13 | ASSARQGRNTEAF
TRBJ1-3 | TRBV5-1 | 14 | ASSYQVLQTKNTIY
TRBJ2-3 | TRBV3-1/TRBV3-2 | 15 | ASSQETGAMGTDTQY
TRBJ2-7 | TRBV29-1 | 13 | SVEIVGQGSYEQY
TRBJ2-1 | TRBV5-1 | 13 | ASSPGTSGGAVRF
TRBJ2-7 | TRBV5-6 | 12 | ASSLAGTGNEQY
TRBJ1-1 | TRBV7-2 | 12 | ASILQRDSTEAF
TRBJ2-1 | TRBV19 | 15 | ASRSTSGASGYNEQF
TRBJ2-2 | TRBV19 | 14 | ASNQLGTTRTGELF
TRBJ1-2 | TRBV4-2 | 11 | ASSQSPRVGYT
TRBJ2-7 | TRBV23-1 | 13 | ASSQEYNRSHEQY
TRBJ2-4 | TRBV20-1 | 13 | SASLGLAAKNIQY
TRBJ1-2 | TRBV30 | 10 | AWSARGAGYT
TRBJ1-5 | TRBV19 | 12 | ASSVDRWNQPQH
TRBJ2-5 | TRBV11-2 | 9 | ASTRQETQY